One and the same sample provided the 11 T cell receptor beta chains below, sequenced in a study of T-cell reconstitution after alpha-beta-depleted transplantation in children. Unique molecular identifiers tagged the TCRbeta library. TCRdb reprocessed the PCR reads with MiXCR, giving one entry per CDR3 protein. The sample contains 550,000 to 600,000 distinct CDR3 sequences, 23% of which appear only once. Sequencing used PBMCs, mostly from graft donor cells, obtained 360 days after TCRalphabeta/CD19-depleted stem cell transplant. The receptors shown here come from a boy younger than two who had a stem cell transplant for acute myeloid leukemia, so the T cells may come from the graft donor.

J is TRBJ2-5 and V is TRBV25-1; 11 bases line up with TRBD2. Germline lookup yields CDR1 MGHDK and CDR2 SYGVNS. The ends lost 6 bases at V and 1 base at J; junction bases unmatched: 4. CDR3 length: 15 residues. The CDR3 region is CASRPTSGVQETQYF. CDR3 DNA sequence: TGTGCCAGCAGACCGACTAGCGGGGTCCAAGAGACCCAGTACTTC.

This clonotype was observed at least ten times. The CDR3 bases are TGTGCCAGCAGCTTATTTCCGGGGGGGCCGAGGTCAGATACGCAGTATTTT. Its protein product is CASSLFPGGPRSDTQYF. This chain uses TRBV7-8 with TRBJ2-3; 8 bases are a match to TRBD2. V lost 2 bases, J lost 4 bases, and 11 bases stayed unmatched. Looked up from germline, CDR1 is SGHVS and CDR2 is FQNEAQ. This CDR3 contains 17 residues.

In this sample, this clonotype turned up many times. The chain employs TRBV20-1 and TRBJ2-5, with 11 bases that match TRBD2. The V segment lost 1 base and the J segment 4 bases; nucleotides outside the gene matches: 2. The germline gives CDR1 DFQATT, CDR2 SNEGSKA (reference sequence). The CDR3 length is 14 residues. The CDR3 bases are TGCAGTGCTAGAGCTAGCGGGGGGAGAGAGACCCAGTACTTC. It specifies CSARASGGRETQYF.

The J gene is TRBJ1-1, the V gene TRBV12-3 or TRBV12-4, with D possibly TRBD1 on 5 matching bases. Trimming took off 7 bases at V and 1 base at J, with 10 bases between the two ends. The CDR3 loop spans 13 amino acids. CDR3 amino acids: CASNPGGNTEAFF. The CDR3 DNA sequence: TGTGCCAGCAATCCGGGGGGGAACACTGAAGCTTTCTTT.

A few counts support this clonotype. The CDR3 DNA reads TGCAGTGCTCGACAGGGCTACGAGCAGTACGTC. It translates to CSARQGYEQYV. The chain carries TRBV20-1 and TRBJ2-7, with 7 bases lining up with TRBD1. V was pared by 5 bases and J by 3 bases, with 1 base of the junction left unmatched. The CDR3 runs to 11 residues. Germline CDR1 reads DFQATT; CDR2 reads SNEGSKA (reference sequence).

In its sample, this clonotype was seen many times. The genes are TRBV20-1 and TRBJ2-1; the match to TRBD1 covers 8 bases. Germline-derived CDR1 and CDR2 are DFQATT and SNEGSKA (reference sequence). V lost 4 bases, J lost 2 bases, and 7 bases stayed unmatched. There are 15 residues in the CDR3. This CDR3 is CSATTGGKPYNEQFF. CDR3 DNA sequence: TGCAGTGCTACAACAGGGGGGAAACCCTACAATGAGCAGTTCTTC.

The table lists this clonotype with many counts. The rearrangement joins TRBV20-1 to TRBJ2-7, with 7 nucleotides matching TRBD1. The V gene's germline CDR1 is DFQATT and CDR2 SNEGSKA (reference sequence). Germline trimming cut 3 bases from V and 2 bases from J; bases unmatched to any gene: 7. The CDR3 is 14 amino acids. This CDR3 is CSASRAGGPYEQYF. CDR3 in DNA: TGCAGTGCTAGTAGGGCAGGGGGACCCTACGAGCAGTACTTC.

Of note for this clonotype: A single base separates this from a much larger clone, so it may be a read error. The rearrangement links TRBV27 to TRBJ1-1; maybe TRBD1 (5 bases). This CDR3 is 14 amino acids long. V was trimmed by 0 bases and J by 0 bases, leaving 5 bases between them. The germline gives CDR1 MNHEY, CDR2 SMNVEV (reference sequence). As DNA, the CDR3 is TGTGCCAGCAGTTTATCAGGGGTGAACACTGAAGCTTTCTTT. As protein: CASSLSGVNTEAFF.

This clonotype occurred many times. The rearrangement joins TRBV12-3 or TRBV12-4 to TRBJ2-7; 10 positions agree with TRBD1. Trimming took 7 bases from V and 3 from J; bases not matched to a gene: 3. The CDR3 has 13 residues. This CDR3 reads CASNRDRGYEQYV. Written as DNA, the CDR3 is TGTGCCAGCAATAGGGACAGGGGCTACGAGCAGTACGTC.

This clonotype has a count of ten or more. The rearrangement uses TRBV29-1 and TRBJ2-3; no clear D. V was pared by 4 bases and J by 2 bases, with 16 bases between. CDR3 length: 15 residues. The V gene's germline CDR1 is SQVTM and CDR2 ANQGSEA. The CDR3 spells CSVGRSYLYTDTQYF. The CDR3 DNA reads TGCAGCGTTGGTAGATCGTATCTGTACACAGATACGCAGTATTTT.

This clonotype was seen a single time. The gene calls are TRBV4-3 and TRBJ1-1; no clear D gene. CDR1 LGHNA and CDR2 YSLEER come from the germline V gene. The CDR3 loop spans 15 amino acids. Deletions cut 4 bases from V and 4 bases from J, with 16 bases between. The CDR3: CASSPYRQGLTEAFF. The CDR3 nucleotides read TGCGCCAGCAGCCCATATAGACAAGGCCTCACTGAAGCTTTCTTT.